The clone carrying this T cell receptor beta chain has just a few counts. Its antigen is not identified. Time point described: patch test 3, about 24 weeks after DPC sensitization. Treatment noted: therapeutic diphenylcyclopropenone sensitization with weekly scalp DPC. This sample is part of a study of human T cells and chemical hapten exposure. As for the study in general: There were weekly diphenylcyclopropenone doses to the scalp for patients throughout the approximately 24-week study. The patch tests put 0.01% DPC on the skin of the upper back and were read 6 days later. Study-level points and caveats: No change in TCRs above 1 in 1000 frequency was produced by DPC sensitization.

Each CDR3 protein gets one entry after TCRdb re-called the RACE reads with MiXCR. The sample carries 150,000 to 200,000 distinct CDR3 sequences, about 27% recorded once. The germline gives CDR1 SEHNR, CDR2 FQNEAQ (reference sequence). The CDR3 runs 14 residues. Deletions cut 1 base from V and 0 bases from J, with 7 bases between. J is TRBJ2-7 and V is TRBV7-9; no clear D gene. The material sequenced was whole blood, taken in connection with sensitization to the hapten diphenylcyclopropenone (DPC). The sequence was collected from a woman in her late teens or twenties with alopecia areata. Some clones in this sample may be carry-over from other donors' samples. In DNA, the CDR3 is TGTGCCAGCAGCTTAGTTTCGGGCTCCTACGAGCAGTACTTC. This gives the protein CASSLVSGSYEQYF.